These 9 T cell receptor beta chains were all obtained from the same sample, sequenced in a study of blood T cell repertoires in COVID-19. Measured with immunoSEQ multiplex PCR; TCRdb has only the in-frame clones, and not every one. Of fewer than 350,000 clones in the sample, approximately 90% were seen once. Sequencing input: PBMCs or T cells enriched from blood (not recorded which). These receptors were obtained from a woman in her forties who had recovered from COVID-19.

This rearrangement joins TRBV6-5 to TRBJ2-7; perhaps TRBD1 as D (5 bases). V dropped 10 bases and J dropped 1 base, with 17 bases sitting between them. Germline assignment: CDR1 MNHEY and CDR2 SVGAGI. The CDR3 loop spans 14 amino acids. The CDR3 region is CATRLGHQSYEQYF. Written as DNA, the CDR3 is TGTGCCACCCGACTCGGACACCAATCCTACGAGCAGTACTTC.

The CDR3 reads CASSLRQDQIRTTEAFF. The CDR3 nucleotides are TGCGCCAGCAGCTTGAGACAGGATCAAATCCGAACAACTGAAGCTTTCTTT. The rearrangement joins TRBV5-1 to TRBJ1-1; a weak D match, TRBD1 (6 bases). Germline CDR1 is SGHRS and CDR2 is YFSETQ. CDR3 length: 17 residues. V dropped 1 base and J dropped 5 bases, with 21 bases sitting between them.

The V gene is TRBV5-6, the J gene TRBJ2-3; 9 positions match TRBD1. The junction had 3 bases not matched to a gene; V was cut back by 0 bases and J by 7 bases. Germline V lookup: CDR1 SGHDT, CDR2 YYEEEE. The CDR3 extends over 14 amino acids. The CDR3 nucleotides read TGTGCCAGCAGCTTGGGACAGGGGGTCTATACGCAGTATTTT. Its translation: CASSLGQGVYTQYF.

The chain couples TRBV6-2 or TRBV6-3 to TRBJ2-5; 8 bases agree with TRBD1. Trimming cost V 2 bases and J 4 bases; bases outside gene matches: 3. This CDR3 spans 14 amino acids. The germline CDR1 and CDR2 sequences are MNHEY and SVGEGT. The CDR3 spells CASSYGQGRETQYF. As DNA, the CDR3 is TGTGCCAGCAGTTACGGACAGGGTCGAGAGACCCAGTACTTC.

This chain joins TRBV9 and TRBJ2-3, with TRBD2 identical over 10 bases. The V gene end was trimmed by 1 base and the J gene end by 3 bases; junction bases not matched to a gene: 8. CDR3 length: 17 amino acids. Germline V lookup: CDR1 SGDLS, CDR2 YYNGEE. CDR3 residues: CASSVQTGTSVTDTQYF. CDR3 DNA: TGTGCCAGCAGCGTACAGACCGGGACTAGCGTGACAGATACGCAGTATTTT.

CDR3 DNA sequence: TGTGCCAGCTCACCCCGCGGGAACGATGAGCAGTTCTTC. Protein sequence: CASSPRGNDEQFF. The chain joins TRBV18 to TRBJ2-1; TRBD2 is a possible D gene (6 bases). This CDR3 spans 13 amino acids. V lost 3 bases and J lost 8, with 11 bases in between. Germline CDR1 is KGHSH and CDR2 is LQKENI.

The chain combines TRBV7-2 with TRBJ2-1; D unclear. The V end was cut by 3 bases, the J end by 6 bases, with 12 bases between. The CDR3 is 14 amino acids. Germline V gene lookup returns CDR1 SGHTA and CDR2 FQGNSA. The CDR3 reads CASSFTVFLNEQFF. CDR3 sequence (DNA): TGTGCCAGCAGCTTCACTGTCTTCCTCAATGAGCAGTTCTTC. Full variable domain (outside the CDR3, taken from reference TRBV7-2 and TRBJ2-1): GAGVSQSPSNKVTEKGKDVELRCDPISGHTALYWYRQSLGQGLEFLIYFQGNSAPDKSGLPSDRFSAERTGGSVSTLTIQRTQQEDSAVYLCASSFTVFLNEQFFGPGTRLTVL.

The chain recombines TRBV28 with TRBJ2-5, with TRBD1 identical over 7 bases. Per the germline V gene, CDR1 is MDHEN and CDR2 is SYDVKM. The CDR3 runs 15 residues. V lost 4 bases and J lost 3; bases outside the gene matches: 8. This CDR3 is CASSYHGTAKETQYF. CDR3 sequence (DNA): TGTGCCAGCAGTTACCACGGGACAGCCAAAGAGACCCAGTACTTC.

J is TRBJ1-6 and V is TRBV7-3; no reliable D call. V lost 1 base and J lost 0, with 10 bases in between. Germline V CDR1 and CDR2: SGHTA, FQGTGA. The CDR3 sequence is 17 residues long. The CDR3 loop is CASSLSGRTSYNSPLHF. In DNA, the CDR3 is TGTGCCAGCAGCTTAAGTGGCAGAACCTCCTATAATTCACCCCTCCACTTT. Full variable domain (remainder filled in from reference TRBV7-3 and TRBJ1-6): GAGVSQTPSNKVTEKGKYVELRCDPISGHTALYWYRQSLGQGPEFLIYFQGTGAADDSGLPNDRFFAVRPEGSVSTLKIQRTERGDSAVYLCASSLSGRTSYNSPLHFGNGTRLTVT.